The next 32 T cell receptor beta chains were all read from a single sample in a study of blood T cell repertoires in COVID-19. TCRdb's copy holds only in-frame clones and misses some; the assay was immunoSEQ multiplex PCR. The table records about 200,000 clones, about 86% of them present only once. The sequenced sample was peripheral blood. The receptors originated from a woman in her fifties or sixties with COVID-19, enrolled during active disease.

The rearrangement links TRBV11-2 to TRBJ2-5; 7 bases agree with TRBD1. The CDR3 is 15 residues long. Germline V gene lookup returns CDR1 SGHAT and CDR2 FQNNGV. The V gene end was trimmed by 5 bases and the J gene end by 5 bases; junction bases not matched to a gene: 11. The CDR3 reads CASSLFRQGYETQYF. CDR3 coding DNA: TGTGCCAGCAGCCTATTTCGACAGGGTTATGAGACCCAGTACTTC.

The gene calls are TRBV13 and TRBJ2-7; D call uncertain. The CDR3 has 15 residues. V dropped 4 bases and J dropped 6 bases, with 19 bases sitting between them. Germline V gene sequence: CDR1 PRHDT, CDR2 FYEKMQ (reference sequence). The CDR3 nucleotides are TGTGCCAGCAGCTCAAGACAAGCCCCGGCGTCCGAGCAGTACTTC. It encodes CASSSRQAPASEQYF.

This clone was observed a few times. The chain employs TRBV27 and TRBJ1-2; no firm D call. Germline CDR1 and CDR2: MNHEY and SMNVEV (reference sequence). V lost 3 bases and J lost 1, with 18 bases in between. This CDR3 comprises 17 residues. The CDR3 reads CASSLTPAADFNYGYTF. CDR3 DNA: TGTGCCAGCAGTTTGACTCCGGCGGCGGATTTTAACTATGGCTACACCTTC.

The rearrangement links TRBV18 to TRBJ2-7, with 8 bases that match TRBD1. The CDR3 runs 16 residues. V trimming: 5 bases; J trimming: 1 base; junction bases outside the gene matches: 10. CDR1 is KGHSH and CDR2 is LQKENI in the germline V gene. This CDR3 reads CASSAASGTGSYEQYV. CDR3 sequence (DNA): TGTGCCAGCTCAGCGGCTTCCGGGACAGGTTCCTACGAGCAGTACGTC.

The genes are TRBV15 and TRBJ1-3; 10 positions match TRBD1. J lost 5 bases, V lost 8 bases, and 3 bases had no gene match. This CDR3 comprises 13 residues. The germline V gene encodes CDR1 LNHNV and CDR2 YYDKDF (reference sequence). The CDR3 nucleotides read TGTGCCACCGGGGACAGGGGCAGAAACACCATATATTTT. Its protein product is CATGDRGRNTIYF.

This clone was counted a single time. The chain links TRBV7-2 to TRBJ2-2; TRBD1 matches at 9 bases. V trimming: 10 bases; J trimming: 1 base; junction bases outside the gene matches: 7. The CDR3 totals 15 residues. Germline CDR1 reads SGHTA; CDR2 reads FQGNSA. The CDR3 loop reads CATGPGQGNTGELFF. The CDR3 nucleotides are TGTGCCACTGGACCGGGACAGGGGAACACCGGGGAGCTGTTTTTT.

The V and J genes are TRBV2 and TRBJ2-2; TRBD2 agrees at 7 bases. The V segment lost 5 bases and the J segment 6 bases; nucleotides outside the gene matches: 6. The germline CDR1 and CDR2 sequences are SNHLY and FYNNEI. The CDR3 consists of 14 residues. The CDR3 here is CASSPRGVSGELFF. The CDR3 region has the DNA TGTGCCAGCAGTCCTCGGGGGGTATCCGGGGAGCTGTTTTTT.

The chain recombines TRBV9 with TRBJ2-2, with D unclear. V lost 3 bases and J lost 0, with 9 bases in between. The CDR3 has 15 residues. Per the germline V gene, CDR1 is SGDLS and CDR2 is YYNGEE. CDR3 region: CASSDSLANTGELFF. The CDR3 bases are TGTGCCAGCAGCGATAGCCTCGCGAACACCGGGGAGCTGTTTTTT.

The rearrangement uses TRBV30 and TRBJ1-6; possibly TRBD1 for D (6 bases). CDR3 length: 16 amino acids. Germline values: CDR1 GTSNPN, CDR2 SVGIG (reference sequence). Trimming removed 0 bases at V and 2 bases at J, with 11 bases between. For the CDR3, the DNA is TGTGCCTGGAGTGTACAGGGTCCAACCTATAATTCACCCCTCCACTTT. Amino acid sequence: CAWSVQGPTYNSPLHF.

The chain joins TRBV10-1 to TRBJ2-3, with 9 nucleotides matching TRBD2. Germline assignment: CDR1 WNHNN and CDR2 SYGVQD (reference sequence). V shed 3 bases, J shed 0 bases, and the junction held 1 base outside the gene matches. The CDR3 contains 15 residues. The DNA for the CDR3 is TGCGCCAGCAGTGAAGGGACTAGCAGCACAGATACGCAGTATTTT. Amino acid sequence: CASSEGTSSTDTQYF.

The CDR3 is CASSLITIGELFF. The CDR3 DNA reads as TGTGCCAGCAGCTTAATCACAATCGGGGAGCTGTTTTTT. The V call is TRBV7-2, the J call TRBJ2-2; the D is unclear. V was trimmed by 2 bases and J by 7 bases, leaving 8 bases between them. Germline V gene sequence: CDR1 SGHTA, CDR2 FQGNSA. CDR3 size: 13 residues.

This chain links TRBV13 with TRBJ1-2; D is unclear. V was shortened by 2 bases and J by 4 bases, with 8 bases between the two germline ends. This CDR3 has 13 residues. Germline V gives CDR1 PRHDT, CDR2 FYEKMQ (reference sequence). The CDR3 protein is CASSLSIGYGYTF. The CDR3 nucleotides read TGTGCCAGCAGCTTATCAATCGGCTATGGCTACACCTTC.

This CDR3 is CASSHPNRGYNEQFF. The CDR3 nucleotides read TGTGCCAGCAGCCACCCTAATCGGGGCTACAATGAGCAGTTCTTC. This rearrangement joins TRBV3-1 (or the pseudogene TRBV3-2) to TRBJ2-1; D is perhaps TRBD2 (5 bases). Per germline, CDR1 LGHDT and CDR2 YNNKEL (reference sequence). The CDR3 is 15 amino acids. V was clipped by 3 bases and J by 3 bases, with 12 bases between them.

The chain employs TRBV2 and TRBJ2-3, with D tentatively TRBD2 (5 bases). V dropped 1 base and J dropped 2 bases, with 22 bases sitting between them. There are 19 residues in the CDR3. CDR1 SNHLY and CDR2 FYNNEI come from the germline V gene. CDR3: CASSEGSYSEVRDTDTQYF. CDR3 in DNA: TGTGCCAGCAGTGAAGGGTCTTACTCGGAGGTGAGGGACACAGATACGCAGTATTTT.

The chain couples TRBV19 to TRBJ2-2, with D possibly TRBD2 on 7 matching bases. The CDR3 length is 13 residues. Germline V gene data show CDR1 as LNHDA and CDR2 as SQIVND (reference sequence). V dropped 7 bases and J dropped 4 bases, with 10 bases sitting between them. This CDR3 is CASTGGPTGELFF. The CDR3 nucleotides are TGTGCCAGTACGGGGGGCCCCACCGGGGAGCTGTTTTTT.

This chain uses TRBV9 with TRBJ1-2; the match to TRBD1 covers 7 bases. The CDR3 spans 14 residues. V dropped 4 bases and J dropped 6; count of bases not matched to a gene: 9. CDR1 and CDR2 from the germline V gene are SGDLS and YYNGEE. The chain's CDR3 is CASSPRQGDDGYTF. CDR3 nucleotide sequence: TGTGCCAGCAGCCCGCGACAGGGAGACGATGGCTACACCTTC.

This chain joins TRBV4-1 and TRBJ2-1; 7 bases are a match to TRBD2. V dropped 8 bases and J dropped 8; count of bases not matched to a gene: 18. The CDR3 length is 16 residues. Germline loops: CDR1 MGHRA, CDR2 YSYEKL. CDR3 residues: CASSLKSRGVSDEQFF. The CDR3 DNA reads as TGCGCCAGCTCCCTTAAAAGCCGGGGGGTGAGCGATGAGCAGTTCTTC.

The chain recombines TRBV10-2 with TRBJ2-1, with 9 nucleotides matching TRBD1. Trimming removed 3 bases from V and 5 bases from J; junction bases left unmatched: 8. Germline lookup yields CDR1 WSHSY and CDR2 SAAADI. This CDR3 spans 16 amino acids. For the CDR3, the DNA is TGCGCCAGCAGTGATGGTCAGGGACAGGGCAACAATGAGCAGTTCTTC. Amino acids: CASSDGQGQGNNEQFF.

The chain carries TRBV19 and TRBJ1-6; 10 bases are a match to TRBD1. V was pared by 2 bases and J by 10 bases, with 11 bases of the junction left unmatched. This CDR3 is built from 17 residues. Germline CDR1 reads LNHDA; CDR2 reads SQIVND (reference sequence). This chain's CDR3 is CASSIFPQTGGNSPLHF. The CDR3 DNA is TGTGCCAGTAGTATATTCCCCCAGACAGGGGGCAACTCACCCCTCCACTTT.

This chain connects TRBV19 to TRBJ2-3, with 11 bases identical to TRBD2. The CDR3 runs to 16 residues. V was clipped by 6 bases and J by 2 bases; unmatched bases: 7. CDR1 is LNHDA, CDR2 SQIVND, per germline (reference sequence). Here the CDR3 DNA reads TGTGCCAGTAGCAAAAAGACTAGCGGGGCCACAGATACGCAGTATTTT. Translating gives CASSKKTSGATDTQYF.

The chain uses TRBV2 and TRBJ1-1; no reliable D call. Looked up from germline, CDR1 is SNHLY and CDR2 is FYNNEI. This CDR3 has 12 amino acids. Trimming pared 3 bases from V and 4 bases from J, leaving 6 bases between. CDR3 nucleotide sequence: TGTGCCAGCAGTGATGCGGGCACTGAAGCTTTCTTT. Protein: CASSDAGTEAFF.

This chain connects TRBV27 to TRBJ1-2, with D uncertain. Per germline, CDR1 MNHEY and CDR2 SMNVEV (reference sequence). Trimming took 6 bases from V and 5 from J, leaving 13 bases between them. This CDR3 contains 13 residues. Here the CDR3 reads CASSPPSGYGYTF. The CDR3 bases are TGTGCCAGCAGCCCCCCCTCCGGTTATGGCTACACCTTC.

This CDR3 is CASRAGGGVNTGELFF. The CDR3 DNA is TGTGCCAGCAGAGCGGGGGGGGGCGTGAACACCGGGGAGCTGTTTTTT. The J gene is TRBJ2-2, the V gene TRBV27; 10 nucleotides line up with TRBD2. The trim removed 6 bases at V and 1 base at J, leaving 5 bases unmatched. The CDR3 loop spans 16 amino acids. The germline CDR1 and CDR2 sequences are MNHEY and SMNVEV (reference sequence).

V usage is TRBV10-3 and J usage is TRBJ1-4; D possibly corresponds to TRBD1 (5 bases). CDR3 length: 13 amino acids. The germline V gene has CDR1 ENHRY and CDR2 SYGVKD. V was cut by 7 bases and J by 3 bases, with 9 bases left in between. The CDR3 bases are TGTGCCATCAAAGGGGTCGCTAATGAAAAACTGTTTTTT. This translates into CAIKGVANEKLFF.

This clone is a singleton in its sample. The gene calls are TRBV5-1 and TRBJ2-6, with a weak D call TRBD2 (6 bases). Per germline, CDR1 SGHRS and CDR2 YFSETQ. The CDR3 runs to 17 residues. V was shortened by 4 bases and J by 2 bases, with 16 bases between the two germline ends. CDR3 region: CASSHVGGSTGANVLTF. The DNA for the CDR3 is TGCGCCAGCAGCCATGTGGGGGGAAGCACTGGGGCCAACGTCCTGACTTTC.

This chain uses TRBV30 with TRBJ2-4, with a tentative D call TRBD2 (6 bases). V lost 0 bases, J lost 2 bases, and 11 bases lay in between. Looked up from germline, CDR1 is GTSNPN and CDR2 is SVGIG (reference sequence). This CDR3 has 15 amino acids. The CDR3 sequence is CAWSVGRGTKNIQYF. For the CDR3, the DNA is TGTGCCTGGAGTGTAGGTCGGGGGACCAAAAACATTCAGTACTTC.

CDR3 sequence reads: CASKPRQLLSPLHF. The CDR3 DNA sequence: TGTGCCAGCAAGCCGAGACAGCTTTTATCACCCCTCCACTTT. The V gene is TRBV2, the J gene TRBJ1-6, with D possibly being TRBD1 (5 bases). Germline V gene sequence: CDR1 SNHLY, CDR2 FYNNEI. This CDR3 region has 14 residues. Trimming shortened V by 7 bases and J by 10 bases, and 17 bases separated the two germline ends. Together with reference TRBV2 and TRBJ1-6, the CDR3 gives the full variable domain: EPEVTQTPSHQVTQMGQEVILRCVPISNHLYFYWYRQILGQKVEFLVSFYNNEISEKSEIFDDQFSVERPDGSNFTLKIRSTKLEDSAMYFCASKPRQLLSPLHFGNGTRLTVT.

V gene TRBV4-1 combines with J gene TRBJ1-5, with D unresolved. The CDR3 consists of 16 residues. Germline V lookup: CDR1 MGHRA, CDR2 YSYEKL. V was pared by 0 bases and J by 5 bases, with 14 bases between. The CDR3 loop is CASSQDLAGWDQPQHF. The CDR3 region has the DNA TGCGCCAGCAGCCAAGATTTGGCGGGTTGGGATCAGCCCCAGCATTTT.

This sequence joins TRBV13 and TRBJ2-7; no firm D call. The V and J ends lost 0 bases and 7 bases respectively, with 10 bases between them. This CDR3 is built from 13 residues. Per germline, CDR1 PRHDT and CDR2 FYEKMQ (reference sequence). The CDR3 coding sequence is TGTGCCAGCAGCTTAGGCGGCGTCGGGGAGCAGTACTTC. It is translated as CASSLGGVGEQYF.

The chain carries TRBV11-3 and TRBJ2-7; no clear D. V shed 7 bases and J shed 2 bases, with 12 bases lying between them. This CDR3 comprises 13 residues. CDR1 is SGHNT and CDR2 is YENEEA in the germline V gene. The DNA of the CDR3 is TGTGCCAGCACCCCCGGAGATGCCTACGAGCAGTACTTC. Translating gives CASTPGDAYEQYF.

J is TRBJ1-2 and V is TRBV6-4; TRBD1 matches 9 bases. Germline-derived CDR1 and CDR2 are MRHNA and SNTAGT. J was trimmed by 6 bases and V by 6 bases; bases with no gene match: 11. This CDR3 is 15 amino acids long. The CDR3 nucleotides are TGTGCCAGCAGCCCGACAGGGGGGCAGGTGAATGGCTACACCTTC. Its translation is CASSPTGGQVNGYTF.

CDR3 bases: TGTGCCAGCAGCCTTCGGACAGGGAGTAATGAGCAGTTCTTC. Encoded protein: CASSLRTGSNEQFF. The V call is TRBV11-2, the J call TRBJ2-1; 8 bases line up with TRBD1. Germline V gene lookup returns CDR1 SGHAT and CDR2 FQNNGV. The V gene end was trimmed by 5 bases and the J gene end by 7 bases; junction bases not matched to a gene: 7. The CDR3 has 14 amino acids.